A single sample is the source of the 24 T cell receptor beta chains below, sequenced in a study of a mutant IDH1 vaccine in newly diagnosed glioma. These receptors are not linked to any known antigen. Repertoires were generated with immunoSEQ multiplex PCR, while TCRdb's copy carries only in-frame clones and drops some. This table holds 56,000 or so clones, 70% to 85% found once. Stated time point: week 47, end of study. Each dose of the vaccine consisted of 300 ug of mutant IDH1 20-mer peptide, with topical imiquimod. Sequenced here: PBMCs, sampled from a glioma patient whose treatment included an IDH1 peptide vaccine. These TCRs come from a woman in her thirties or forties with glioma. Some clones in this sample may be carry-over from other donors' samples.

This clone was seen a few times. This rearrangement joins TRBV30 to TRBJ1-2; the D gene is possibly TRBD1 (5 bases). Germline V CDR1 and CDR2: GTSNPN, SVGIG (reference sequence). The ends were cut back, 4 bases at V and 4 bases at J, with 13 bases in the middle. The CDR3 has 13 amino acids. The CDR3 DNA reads TGTGCCTGGATGACAGAAAGGTCCTATGGCTACACCTTC. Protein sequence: CAWMTERSYGYTF.

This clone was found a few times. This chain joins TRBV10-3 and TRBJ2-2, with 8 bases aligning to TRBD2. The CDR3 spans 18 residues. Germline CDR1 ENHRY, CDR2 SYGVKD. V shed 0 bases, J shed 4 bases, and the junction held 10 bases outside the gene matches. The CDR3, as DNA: TGTGCCATCAGTGAGTCGGCACCGGGAGGGGGAGGCACCGGGGAGCTGTTTTTT. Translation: CAISESAPGGGGTGELFF.

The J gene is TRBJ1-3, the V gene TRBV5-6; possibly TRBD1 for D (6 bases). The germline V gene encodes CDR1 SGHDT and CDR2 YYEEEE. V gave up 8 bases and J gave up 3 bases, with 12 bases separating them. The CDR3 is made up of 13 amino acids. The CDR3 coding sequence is TGTGCCAGTAAACAGGGTGGTGGAAACACCATATATTTT. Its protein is CASKQGGGNTIYF.

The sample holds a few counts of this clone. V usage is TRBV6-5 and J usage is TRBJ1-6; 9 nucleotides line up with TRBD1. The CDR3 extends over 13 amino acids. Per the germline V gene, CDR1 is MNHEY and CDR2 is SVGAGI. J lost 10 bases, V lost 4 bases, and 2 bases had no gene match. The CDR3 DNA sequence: TGTGCCAGCAGTTGGGACAGGGAGTCACCCCTCCACTTT. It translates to CASSWDRESPLHF.

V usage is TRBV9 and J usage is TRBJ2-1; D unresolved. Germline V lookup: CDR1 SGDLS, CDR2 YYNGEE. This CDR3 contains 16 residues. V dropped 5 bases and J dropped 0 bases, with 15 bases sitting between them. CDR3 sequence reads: CASSVPGGYSYNEQFF. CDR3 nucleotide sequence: TGTGCCAGCAGTGTCCCTGGCGGCTACTCCTACAATGAGCAGTTCTTC. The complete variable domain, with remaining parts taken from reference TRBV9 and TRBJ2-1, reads DSGVTQTPKHLITATGQRVTLRCSPRSGDLSVYWYQQSLDQGLQFLIQYYNGEERAKGNILERFSAQQFPDLHSELNLSSLELGDSALYFCASSVPGGYSYNEQFFGPGTRLTVL.

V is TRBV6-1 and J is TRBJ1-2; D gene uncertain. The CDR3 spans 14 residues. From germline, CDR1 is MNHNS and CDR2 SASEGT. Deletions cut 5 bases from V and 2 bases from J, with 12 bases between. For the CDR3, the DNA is TGTGCCAGCAGTCTAGCTGGAGGGAACTATGGCTACACCTTC. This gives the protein CASSLAGGNYGYTF.

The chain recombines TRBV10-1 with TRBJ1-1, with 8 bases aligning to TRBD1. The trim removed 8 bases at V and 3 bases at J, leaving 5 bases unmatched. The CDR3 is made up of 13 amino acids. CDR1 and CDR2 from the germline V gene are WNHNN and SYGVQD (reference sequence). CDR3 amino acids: CASSPTGDTEAFF. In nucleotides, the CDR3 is TGCGCCAGCTCCCCGACAGGGGACACTGAAGCTTTCTTT.

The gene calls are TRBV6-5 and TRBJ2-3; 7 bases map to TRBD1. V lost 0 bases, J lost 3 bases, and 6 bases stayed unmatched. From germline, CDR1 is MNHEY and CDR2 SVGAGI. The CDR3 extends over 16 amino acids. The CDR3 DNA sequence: TGTGCCAGCAGTTACTCGACAGGGCTTGGGACAGATACGCAGTATTTT. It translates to CASSYSTGLGTDTQYF.

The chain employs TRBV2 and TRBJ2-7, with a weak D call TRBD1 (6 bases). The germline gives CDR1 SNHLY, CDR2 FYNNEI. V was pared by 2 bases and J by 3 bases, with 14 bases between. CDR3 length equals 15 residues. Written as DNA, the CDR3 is TGTGCCAGCAGTGAAAGCCCAGGGGCACACTACGAGCAGTACTTC. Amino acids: CASSESPGAHYEQYF. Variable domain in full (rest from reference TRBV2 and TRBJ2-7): EPEVTQTPSHQVTQMGQEVILRCVPISNHLYFYWYRQILGQKVEFLVSFYNNEISEKSEIFDDQFSVERPDGSNFTLKIRSTKLEDSAMYFCASSESPGAHYEQYFGPGTRLTVT.

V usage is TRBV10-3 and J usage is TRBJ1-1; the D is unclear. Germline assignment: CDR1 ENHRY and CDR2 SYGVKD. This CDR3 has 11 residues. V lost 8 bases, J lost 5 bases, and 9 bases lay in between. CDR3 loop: CAISPGTEAFF. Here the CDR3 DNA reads TGTGCCATCTCACCGGGGACTGAAGCTTTCTTT.

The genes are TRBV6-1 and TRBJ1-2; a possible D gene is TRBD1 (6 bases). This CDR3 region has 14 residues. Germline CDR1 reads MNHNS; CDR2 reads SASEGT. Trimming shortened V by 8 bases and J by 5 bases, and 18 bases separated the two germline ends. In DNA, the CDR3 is TGTGCCAGCGGAAGGGGGGGAGGAGAATATGGCTACACCTTC. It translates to CASGRGGGEYGYTF.

Here the CDR3 reads CASSLKGPPSSYNEQFF. The DNA for the CDR3 is TGTGCCAGTAGTCTCAAGGGACCTCCCAGCTCCTACAATGAGCAGTTCTTC. The V call is TRBV19, the J call TRBJ2-1; D may correspond to TRBD1 or TRBD2 (5 bases each). Germline V gene data show CDR1 as LNHDA and CDR2 as SQIVND (reference sequence). The CDR3 spans 17 residues. Trimming pared 5 bases from V and 0 bases from J, leaving 17 bases between.

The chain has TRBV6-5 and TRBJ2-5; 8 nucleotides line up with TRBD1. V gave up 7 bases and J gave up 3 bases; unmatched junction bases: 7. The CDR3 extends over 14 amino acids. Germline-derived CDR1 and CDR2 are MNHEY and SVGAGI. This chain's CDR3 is CASTQTGQEETQYF. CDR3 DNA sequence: TGTGCCAGCACTCAGACGGGACAGGAAGAGACCCAGTACTTC.

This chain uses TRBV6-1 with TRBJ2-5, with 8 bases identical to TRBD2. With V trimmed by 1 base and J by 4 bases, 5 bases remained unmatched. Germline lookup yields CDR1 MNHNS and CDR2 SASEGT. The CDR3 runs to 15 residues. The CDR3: CASSEGSGGRETQYF. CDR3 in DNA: TGTGCCAGCAGTGAAGGGTCGGGGGGGCGAGAGACCCAGTACTTC.

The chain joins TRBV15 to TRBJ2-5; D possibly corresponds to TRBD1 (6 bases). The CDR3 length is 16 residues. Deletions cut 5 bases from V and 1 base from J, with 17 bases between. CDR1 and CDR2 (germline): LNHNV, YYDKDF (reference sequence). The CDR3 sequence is CATSGTMTGLQETQYF. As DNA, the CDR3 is TGTGCCACCAGCGGGACGATGACAGGACTCCAAGAGACCCAGTACTTC.

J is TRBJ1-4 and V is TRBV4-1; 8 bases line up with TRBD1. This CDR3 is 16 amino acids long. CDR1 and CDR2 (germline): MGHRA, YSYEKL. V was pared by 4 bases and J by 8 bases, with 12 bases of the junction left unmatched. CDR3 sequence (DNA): TGCGCCAGCAGCCGAGAAATTGGACAGGGAGTGGAAAAACTGTTTTTT. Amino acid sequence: CASSREIGQGVEKLFF.

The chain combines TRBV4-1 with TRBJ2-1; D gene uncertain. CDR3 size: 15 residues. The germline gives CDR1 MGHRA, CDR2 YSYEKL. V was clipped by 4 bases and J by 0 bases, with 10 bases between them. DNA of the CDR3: TGCGCCAGCAGCCCTGGGTACAGCTCCTACAATGAGCAGTTCTTC. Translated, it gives CASSPGYSSYNEQFF.

In nucleotides, the CDR3 is TGTGCCAGTACCTTAGGGTTCTATGGCTACACCTTC. Encoded protein: CASTLGFYGYTF. The rearrangement links TRBV19 to TRBJ1-2; D remains ambiguous. Germline values: CDR1 LNHDA, CDR2 SQIVND (reference sequence). The CDR3 is 12 amino acids. V dropped 7 bases and J dropped 4 bases, with 10 bases sitting between them.

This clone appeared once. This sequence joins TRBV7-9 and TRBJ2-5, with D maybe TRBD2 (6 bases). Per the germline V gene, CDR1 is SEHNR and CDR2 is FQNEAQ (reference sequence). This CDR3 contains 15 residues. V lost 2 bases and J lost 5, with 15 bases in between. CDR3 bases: TGTGCCAGCAGCTTATACGGGGGTGTTGGGGAGACCCAGTACTTC. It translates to CASSLYGGVGETQYF.

As DNA, the CDR3 is TGTGCCAGCAGCTTCCGACAGGGACTGAACACTGAAGCTTTCTTT. Its protein product is CASSFRQGLNTEAFF. V is TRBV7-6 and J is TRBJ1-1; TRBD1 matches at 7 bases. There are 15 residues in the CDR3. V shed 3 bases, J shed 0 bases, and the junction held 4 bases outside the gene matches. CDR1 is SGHVS, CDR2 FNYEAQ, per germline.

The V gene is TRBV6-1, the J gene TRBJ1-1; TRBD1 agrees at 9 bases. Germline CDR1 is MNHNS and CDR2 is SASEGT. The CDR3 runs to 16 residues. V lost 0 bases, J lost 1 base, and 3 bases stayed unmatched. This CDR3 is CASSEAMGQGNTEAFF. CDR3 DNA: TGTGCCAGCAGTGAAGCGATGGGACAGGGGAACACTGAAGCTTTCTTT.

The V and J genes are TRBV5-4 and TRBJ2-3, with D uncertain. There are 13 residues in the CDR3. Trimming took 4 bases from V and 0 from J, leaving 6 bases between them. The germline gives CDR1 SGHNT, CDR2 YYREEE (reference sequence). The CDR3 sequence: CASSRSSTDTQYF. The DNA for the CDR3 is TGTGCCAGCAGCCGAAGTAGCACAGATACGCAGTATTTT.

CDR3 residues: CASSLGTHYEQYF. The DNA of the CDR3 is TGTGCCAGCAGCTTAGGGACACACTACGAGCAGTACTTC. The V call is TRBV11-3, the J call TRBJ2-7; D might be TRBD1 (5 bases). Trimming left V 1 base short and J 3 bases short, with 7 bases between. This CDR3 spans 13 amino acids. Germline V gene data show CDR1 as SGHNT and CDR2 as YENEEA.

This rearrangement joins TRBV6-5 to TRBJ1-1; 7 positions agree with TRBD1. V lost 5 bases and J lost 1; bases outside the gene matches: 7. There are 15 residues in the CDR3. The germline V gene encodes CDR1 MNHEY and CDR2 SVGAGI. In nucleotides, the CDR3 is TGTGCCAGCAGTGTCCCGGGACAGCAGAACACTGAAGCTTTCTTT. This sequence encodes CASSVPGQQNTEAFF.